These 11 T cell receptor beta chains were all obtained from the same sample, sequenced in a study of molecular identifiers for immune sequencing clone quantification. TCRdb processed the PCR reads anew with MiXCR; each CDR3 protein has one entry. The sample lists about 640,000 distinct CDR3 sequences, less than 20% seen once, with roughly 0.9% in the top ten. Sequenced sample: naive CD8+ T cells from blood, with Jurkat cell RNA spiked in. Indicated subset: FACS-sorted CD8+CD4-CCR7+CD45RA+ naive T cells. The origin of the receptors is a human donor in good health. Some libraries in this study had Jurkat cell RNA spiked in.

This clonotype was counted at least ten times. The chain employs TRBV7-6 and TRBJ2-3; tentative D call: TRBD2 (6 bases). From germline, CDR1 is SGHVS and CDR2 FNYEAQ. The CDR3 covers 18 residues. Trimming cost V 5 bases and J 0 bases, with 21 bases left between them. The CDR3 bases are TGTGCCAGCAGCCCCCATCCCGAACTAGCTCTGAGCACAGATACGCAGTATTTT. Amino acid sequence: CASSPHPELALSTDTQYF.

The rearrangement links TRBV28 to TRBJ2-7; a possible D gene is TRBD2 (6 bases). V was pared by 6 bases and J by 7 bases, with 13 bases between. This CDR3 is built from 12 residues. Germline V gives CDR1 MDHEN, CDR2 SYDVKM. The CDR3 loop reads CASRMNRGEQYF. In nucleotides, the CDR3 is TGTGCCAGCAGAATGAACCGGGGGGAGCAGTACTTC.

This clonotype appeared a few times. The CDR3 sequence is CASSRRTSGASEQFF. In nucleotides, the CDR3 is TGTGCCAGCAGTCGCCGGACTAGCGGGGCGAGTGAGCAGTTCTTC. The chain recombines TRBV12-3 or TRBV12-4 with TRBJ2-1; 12 nucleotides line up with TRBD2. The length of the CDR3 is 15 residues. Losses at the gene ends were 5 bases for V and 9 bases for J; bases not matched to a gene: 8.

This clonotype was recorded many times. The chain uses TRBV6-2 or TRBV6-3 and TRBJ1-5, with unresolved D. Germline lookup yields CDR1 MNHEY and CDR2 SVGEGT. The CDR3 loop spans 13 amino acids. The V end was cut by 0 bases, the J end by 6 bases, with 6 bases between. The CDR3 loop is CASSYSEVQPQHF. The CDR3 DNA sequence: TGTGCCAGCAGTTACTCGGAGGTTCAGCCCCAGCATTTT.

The chain has TRBV6-5 and TRBJ1-3, with D unresolved. In germline, CDR1 is MNHEY, CDR2 SVGAGI. The germline V and J ends were trimmed by 2 bases and 0 bases, with 2 bases remaining between them. There are 13 residues in the CDR3. The CDR3 loop is CASSYISGNTIYF. The DNA of the CDR3 is TGTGCCAGCAGTTACATCTCTGGAAACACCATATATTTT.

This clonotype was recorded at least ten times. The chain joins TRBV29-1 to TRBJ2-5, with a weak D call TRBD1 (5 bases). V was trimmed by 7 bases and J by 1 base, leaving 10 bases between them. The CDR3 runs 12 residues. Germline assignment: CDR1 SQVTM and CDR2 ANQGSEA. CDR3 bases: TGCAGCGCGTACAGGACCCAAGAGACCCAGTACTTC. Translated: CSAYRTQETQYF.

This clonotype was seen at least ten times. The chain combines TRBV5-6 with TRBJ2-7; 7 positions agree with TRBD1. The CDR3 covers 14 residues. J was trimmed by 5 bases and V by 10 bases; bases with no gene match: 15. Germline values: CDR1 SGHDT, CDR2 YYEEEE. The CDR3 here is CAQYSTGSFHEQYF. CDR3 nucleotides: TGTGCCCAATACTCGACAGGGTCGTTCCACGAGCAGTACTTC.

This clonotype was seen many times. This sequence joins TRBV7-2 and TRBJ1-4; 9 bases are a match to TRBD1. CDR3 length: 17 amino acids. V was clipped by 4 bases and J by 8 bases; unmatched bases: 14. The germline CDR1 and CDR2 sequences are SGHTA and FQGNSA. CDR3 amino acids: CASSSGDRAHLGEKLFF. In nucleotides, the CDR3 is TGTGCCAGCAGCTCTGGGGACAGGGCGCATTTGGGGGAAAAACTGTTTTTT.

The table lists this clonotype with many counts. This CDR3 is CASSSDSAPYEQYF. In DNA form, the CDR3 reads TGTGCCAGCAGCTCGGACAGTGCCCCTTACGAGCAGTACTTC. The chain has TRBV7-9 and TRBJ2-7; TRBD1 might be the D (6 bases). V lost 4 bases to trimming and J lost 4 bases, with 14 bases between them. The CDR3 totals 14 residues. The germline V gene encodes CDR1 SEHNR and CDR2 FQNEAQ (reference sequence).

Many counts were recorded for this clonotype. The chain uses TRBV6-1 and TRBJ2-7, with unresolved D. The germline CDR1 and CDR2 sequences are MNHNS and SASEGT. Trimming shortened V by 5 bases and J by 1 base, and 12 bases separated the two germline ends. The CDR3 sequence is 14 residues long. This CDR3 reads CASSTMELSYEQYF. The CDR3 DNA reads TGTGCCAGCAGTACCATGGAGCTATCCTACGAGCAGTACTTC.

There are many counts of this clonotype. The CDR3 is CASSEPYYNEQFF. The CDR3 DNA is TGTGCCAGCAGTGAACCCTATTACAATGAGCAGTTCTTC. The rearrangement uses TRBV2 and TRBJ2-1; D call uncertain. Germline CDR1 is SNHLY and CDR2 is FYNNEI. The CDR3 totals 13 residues. V gave up 2 bases and J gave up 4 bases, with 6 bases separating them.